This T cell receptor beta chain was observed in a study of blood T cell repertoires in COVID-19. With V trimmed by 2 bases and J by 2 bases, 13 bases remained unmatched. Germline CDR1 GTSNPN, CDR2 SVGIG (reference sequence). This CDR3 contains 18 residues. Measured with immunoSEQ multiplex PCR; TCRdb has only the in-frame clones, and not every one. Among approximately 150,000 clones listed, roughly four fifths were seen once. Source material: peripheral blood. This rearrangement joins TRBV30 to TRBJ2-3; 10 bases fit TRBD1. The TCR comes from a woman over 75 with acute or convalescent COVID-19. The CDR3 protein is CAWSRGQGRGRDTDTQYF. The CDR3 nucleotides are TGTGCCTGGAGTAGGGGACAGGGGAGAGGAAGAGACACAGATACGCAGTATTTT.